This T cell receptor (beta chain) was obtained from a study of blood T cell repertoires in COVID-19. Overall study: Both acute and convalescent COVID-19 samples were obtained from the United States, Italy and Spain.

This clone has at least ten counts. Only in-frame clones appear in the TCRdb table, and some are missing; sequencing was by immunoSEQ multiplex PCR. This sample yields roughly 200,000 clones, of which 75% to 90% are seen a single time; around 8% belongs to the top ten. The TCR sequence derives from an older woman with acute or convalescent COVID-19. Input material: peripheral blood.

CDR3 protein: CASSEEAAHNYGYTF. The CDR3, as DNA: TGTGCCAGCAGTGAAGAAGCCGCCCATAACTATGGCTACACCTTC. The chain couples TRBV6-1 to TRBJ1-2; D unclear. V was clipped by 1 base and J by 1 base, with 10 bases between them. From germline, CDR1 is MNHNS and CDR2 SASEGT. This CDR3 spans 15 amino acids.